A single sample is the source of the 6 T cell receptor beta chains below, sequenced in a study of T cell responses to AZD1222 COVID-19 vaccine. The data were produced by immunoSEQ multiplex PCR, yet TCRdb's version contains in-frame clones alone and is incomplete. The table includes some 140,000 clones, 84% detected once. The sample here was peripheral blood, taken on day 0 of AZD1222 vaccination. These receptors were obtained from an adult in good health.

This clone has only a few counts. This chain uses TRBV6-1 with TRBJ1-2; possible D gene TRBD1, 5 bases. Germline lookup yields CDR1 MNHNS and CDR2 SASEGT. The CDR3 extends over 15 amino acids. V was shortened by 1 base and J by 7 bases, with 16 bases between the two germline ends. The CDR3: CASSEEGTGATGYTF. Written as DNA, the CDR3 is TGTGCCAGCAGTGAAGAGGGTACCGGGGCTACTGGCTACACCTTC.

This clone was recorded a few times. The CDR3 reads CASSQDLSSYEQYF. The CDR3 nucleotides are TGTGCCAGCAGCCAAGACTTGAGCTCCTACGAGCAGTACTTC. The chain recombines TRBV3-1 (or the pseudogene TRBV3-2) with TRBJ2-7; D gene uncertain. The V gene's germline CDR1 is LGHDT and CDR2 YNNKEL (reference sequence). The CDR3 spans 14 residues. Deletions cut 0 bases from V and 0 bases from J, with 6 bases between.

The chain carries TRBV30 and TRBJ1-1; D is possibly TRBD1 (6 bases). Trimming removed 4 bases from V and 8 bases from J, with 20 bases in between. CDR1 and CDR2 from the germline V gene are GTSNPN and SVGIG (reference sequence). This CDR3 is 14 amino acids long. Written as DNA, the CDR3 is TGTGCCTGGATCCCCCCGGGGGCCCTCCGGGAAGCTTTCTTT. This sequence encodes CAWIPPGALREAFF.

This rearrangement joins TRBV2 to TRBJ1-5; no clear D gene. CDR3 size: 12 residues. Trimming pared 6 bases from V and 5 bases from J, leaving 8 bases between. From germline, CDR1 is SNHLY and CDR2 FYNNEI. The CDR3 coding sequence is TGTGCCAGCAGCTTGATGGATCAGCCCCAGCATTTT. Translation gives CASSLMDQPQHF.

About this clone itself: Other DNA sequences in this sample translate to the same CDR3. The chain couples TRBV11-2 to TRBJ1-5; no clear D. CDR1 is SGHAT and CDR2 is FQNNGV in the germline V gene. This CDR3 has 13 amino acids. The ends were cut back, 3 bases at V and 7 bases at J, with 10 bases in the middle. As DNA, the CDR3 is TGTGCCAGCAGCTTGGAGGAGGAGCAGCCCCAGCATTTT. Translated: CASSLEEEQPQHF.

This sequence joins TRBV5-1 and TRBJ1-4, with D tentatively TRBD1 (5 bases). Trimming removed 0 bases at V and 5 bases at J, with 11 bases between. Germline V gene lookup returns CDR1 SGHRS and CDR2 YFSETQ. This CDR3 contains 15 residues. DNA for the CDR3: TGCGCCAGCAGCTTGGTCGGGACCTTCAATGAAAAACTGTTTTTT. Protein product: CASSLVGTFNEKLFF.